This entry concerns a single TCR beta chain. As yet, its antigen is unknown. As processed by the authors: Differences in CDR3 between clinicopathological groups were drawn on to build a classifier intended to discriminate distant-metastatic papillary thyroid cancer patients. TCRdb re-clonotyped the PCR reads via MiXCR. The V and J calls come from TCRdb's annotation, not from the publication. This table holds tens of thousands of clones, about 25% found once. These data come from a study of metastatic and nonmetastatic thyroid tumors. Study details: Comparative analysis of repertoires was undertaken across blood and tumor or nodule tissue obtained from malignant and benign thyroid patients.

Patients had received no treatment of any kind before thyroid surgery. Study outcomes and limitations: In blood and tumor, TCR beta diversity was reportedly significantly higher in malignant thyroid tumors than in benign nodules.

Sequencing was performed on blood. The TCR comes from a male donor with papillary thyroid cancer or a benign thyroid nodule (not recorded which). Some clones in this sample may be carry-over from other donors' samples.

CDR3: CASSLQTSGSMDEQFF. The CDR3 region has the DNA TGTGCCAGCAGTCTCCAGACTAGCGGGAGTATGGATGAGCAGTTCTTC. The gene calls are TRBV27 and TRBJ2-1; 12 nucleotides match TRBD2. After removal of 5 bases from V and 8 bases from J, the junction contained 10 bases not matched to a gene. Germline V gives CDR1 MNHEY, CDR2 SMNVEV (reference sequence). This CDR3 comprises 16 residues.